This T cell receptor beta chain was recovered during a study of blood T cell repertoires in COVID-19. Study details: T cells, B-cell-depleted T cells, or PBMCs provided the cDNA or gDNA that served as material.

The protocol was immunoSEQ multiplex PCR, while the TCRdb copy is restricted to in-frame clones and leaves out a portion. The sample consists of 350,000 to 450,000 clones, 70% to 90% of them appearing once. CDR1 is SGHVS, CDR2 FNYEAQ, per germline. Between the trimmed V and J ends, which lost 0 bases and 3 bases, there was a span of 6 bases. The CDR3 runs 13 residues. Adults between roughly 18 and 95 years of age took part from 20 to 25 US areas. Participants classified as exposed had met a COVID-19 case within 2 weeks before study entry. The sample was PBMCs or T cells enriched from blood (not recorded which). The V gene is TRBV7-6, the J gene TRBJ2-7, with a possible D match to TRBD1 (6 bases). The TCR was taken from a woman aged 18 to 35 who had been exposed to COVID-19. DNA for the CDR3: TGTGCCAGCAGCTTAGCGGACAGCTACGAGCAGTACTTC. Its translation is CASSLADSYEQYF.